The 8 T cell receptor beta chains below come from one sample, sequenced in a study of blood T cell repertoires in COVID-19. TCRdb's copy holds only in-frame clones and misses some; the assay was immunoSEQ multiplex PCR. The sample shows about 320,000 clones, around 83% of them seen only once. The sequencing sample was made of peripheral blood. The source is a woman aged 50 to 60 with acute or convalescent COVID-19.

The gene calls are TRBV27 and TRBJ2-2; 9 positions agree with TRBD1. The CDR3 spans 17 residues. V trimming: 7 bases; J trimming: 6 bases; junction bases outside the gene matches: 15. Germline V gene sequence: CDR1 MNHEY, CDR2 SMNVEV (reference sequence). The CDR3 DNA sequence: TGTGCCAGCAAATCGTCAGCGGGACAGGGATTCGCCGGGGAGCTGTTTTTT. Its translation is CASKSSAGQGFAGELFF.

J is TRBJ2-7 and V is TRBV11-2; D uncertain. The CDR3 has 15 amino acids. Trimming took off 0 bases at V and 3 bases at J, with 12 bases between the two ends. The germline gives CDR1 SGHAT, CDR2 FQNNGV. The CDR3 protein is CASSLDGLPNYEQYF. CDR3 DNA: TGTGCCAGCAGCTTAGATGGGCTACCTAACTACGAGCAGTACTTC.

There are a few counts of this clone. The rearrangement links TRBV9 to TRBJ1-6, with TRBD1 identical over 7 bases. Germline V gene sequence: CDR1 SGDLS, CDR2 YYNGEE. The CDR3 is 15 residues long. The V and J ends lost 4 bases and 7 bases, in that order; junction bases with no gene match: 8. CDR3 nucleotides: TGTGCCAGCAGCAGATCCGGGACAGAGAATTCACCCCTCCACTTT. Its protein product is CASSRSGTENSPLHF.

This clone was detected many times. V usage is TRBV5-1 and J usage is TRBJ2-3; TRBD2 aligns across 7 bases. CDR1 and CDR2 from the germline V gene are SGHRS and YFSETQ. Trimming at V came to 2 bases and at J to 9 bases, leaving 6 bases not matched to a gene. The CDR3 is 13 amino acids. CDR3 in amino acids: CASSFTGGLTQYF. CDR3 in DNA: TGCGCCAGCAGCTTTACGGGGGGACTGACGCAGTATTTT.

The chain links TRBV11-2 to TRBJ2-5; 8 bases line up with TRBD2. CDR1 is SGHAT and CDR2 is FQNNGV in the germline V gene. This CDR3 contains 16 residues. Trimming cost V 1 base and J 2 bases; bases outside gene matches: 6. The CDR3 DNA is TGTGCCAGCAGCTTAGTCCAGGGCGGGGGGCAAGAGACCCAGTACTTC. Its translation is CASSLVQGGGQETQYF.

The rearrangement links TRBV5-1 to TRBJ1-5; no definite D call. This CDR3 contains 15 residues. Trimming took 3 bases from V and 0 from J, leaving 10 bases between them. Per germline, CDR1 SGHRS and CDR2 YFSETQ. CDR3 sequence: CASSSGGASNQPQHF. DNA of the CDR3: TGCGCCAGCAGCTCGGGAGGTGCTAGCAATCAGCCCCAGCATTTT.

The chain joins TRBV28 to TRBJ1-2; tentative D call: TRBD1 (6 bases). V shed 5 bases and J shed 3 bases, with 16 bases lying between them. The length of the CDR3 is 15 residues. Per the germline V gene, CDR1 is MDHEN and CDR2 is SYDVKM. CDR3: CASSEMDSRDYGYTF. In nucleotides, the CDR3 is TGTGCCAGCAGTGAGATGGACAGCCGAGACTATGGCTACACCTTC.

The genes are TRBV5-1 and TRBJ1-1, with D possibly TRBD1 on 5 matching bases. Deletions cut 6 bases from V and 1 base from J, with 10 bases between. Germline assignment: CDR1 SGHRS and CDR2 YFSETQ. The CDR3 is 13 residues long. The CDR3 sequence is CASTGTQNTEAFF. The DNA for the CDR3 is TGCGCCAGCACCGGGACTCAGAACACTGAAGCTTTCTTT. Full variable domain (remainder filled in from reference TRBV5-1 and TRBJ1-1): KAGVTQTPRYLIKTRGQQVTLSCSPISGHRSVSWYQQTPGQGLQFLFEYFSETQRNKGNFPGRFSGRQFSNSRSEMNVSTLELGDSALYLCASTGTQNTEAFFGQGTRLTVV.